This T cell receptor (beta chain) was sequenced for a study of CD8+CD57+ T cells in acquired aplastic anemia. TCR beta VDJ and CDR3 were profiled, and genomic DNA was the template. MiXCR, run by TCRdb on the reads, gives a single entry per CDR3 protein. The data hold around 190,000 distinct CDR3 sequences, with 61% observed a single time. From germline, CDR1 is LNHNV and CDR2 YYDKDF (reference sequence). The V and J ends lost 0 bases and 5 bases, in that order; junction bases with no gene match: 8. This CDR3 is built from 17 residues. What was sequenced was sorted CD4+, CD8+, or CD8+CD57+ T cells (not recorded which) from PBMCs. The chain recombines TRBV15 with TRBJ2-3; 10 nucleotides line up with TRBD1. This TCR was recovered from a human donor in good health. CDR3: CATSREVDRGRQDTQYF. Here the CDR3 DNA reads TGTGCCACCAGCAGAGAGGTTGACAGGGGGCGTCAAGATACGCAGTATTTT.